These T cell receptor beta chains were read from a single sample in a study of blood T cell repertoires in COVID-19. Using immunoSEQ multiplex PCR, the repertoire was profiled, and TCRdb retains in-frame clones only, with some absent. Among 180,000 or so clones listed, more than 75% were seen once. The sequencing input was peripheral blood. These receptor sequences come from a person aged 70 to 79 with COVID-19, enrolled during active disease. The CDR3 runs from the conserved cysteine through the conserved F or W. D genes are given only for firm matches. A row's size may be missing; if present it is once, few, many or a size class.

abundance	d_gene	v_gene	j_gene	CDR3aa	CDR3nt
NA	TRBD2	TRBV11-3	TRBJ2-3	CASSRTSGSTDTQYF	TGTGCCAGCAGCAGGACTAGCGGGAGCACAGATACGCAGTATTTT
NA	NA	TRBV9	TRBJ2-3	CASSGGYTDTQYF	TGTGCCAGCAGCGGAGGGTACACAGATACGCAGTATTTT
NA	TRBD2	TRBV5-4	TRBJ2-1	CASRGPSSGDNEQFF	TGTGCCAGCAGAGGACCTTCTAGCGGGGACAATGAGCAGTTCTTC
NA	NA	TRBV7-9	TRBJ2-7	CASSGTGYEQYF	TGTGCCAGCAGCGGAACAGGCTACGAGCAGTACTTC
NA	TRBD1	TRBV11-1	TRBJ2-7	CASSLGQGLGEQYF	TGTGCCAGCAGCTTGGGACAGGGGCTTGGTGAGCAGTACTTC
NA	NA	TRBV29-1	TRBJ2-6	CSVQQGSGANVLTF	TGCAGCGTTCAACAGGGCTCTGGGGCCAACGTCCTGACTTTC
NA	NA	TRBV30	TRBJ1-4	CAWSLWASEKLFF	TGTGCCTGGAGTTTGTGGGCCTCAGAAAAACTGTTTTTT
NA	TRBD1	TRBV29-1	TRBJ2-7	CSVDLDARDRGGEQYF	TGCAGCGTTGACCTAGACGCCCGGGACAGGGGAGGCGAGCAGTACTTC
NA	NA	TRBV6-2/TRBV6-3	TRBJ1-5	CASSYWGREQPQHF	TGTGCCAGCAGTTACTGGGGGAGGGAACAGCCCCAGCATTTT
NA	NA	TRBV15	TRBJ1-2	CATSRVSLDGYTF	TGTGCCACCAGCAGAGTGTCCCTCGATGGCTACACCTTC
NA	NA	TRBV19	TRBJ1-2	CASKRKDYGYTF	TGTGCCAGTAAGAGGAAAGACTATGGCTACACCTTC
once	NA	TRBV5-1	TRBJ2-3	CASSLGQGRSTDTQYF	TGCGCCAGCAGCTTGGGGCAGGGGCGAAGCACAGATACGCAGTATTTT
NA	NA	TRBV9	TRBJ2-5	CASSGGQNRAGTQYF	TGTGCCAGCAGCGGGGGACAGAACCGAGCGGGGACCCAGTACTTC
few	NA	TRBV4-1	TRBJ2-4	CASSQIGQLNIQYF	TGCGCCAGCAGCCAAATAGGACAGCTAAACATTCAGTACTTC
few	TRBD1	TRBV5-1	TRBJ1-2	CASSPDGQGTYGYTF	TGCGCCAGCAGCCCGGATGGACAGGGTACCTACGGCTACACCTTC
NA	TRBD1	TRBV19	TRBJ2-5	CASSDTPGTGGRGQETQYF	TGTGCCAGTAGCGACACACCCGGGACAGGGGGCAGGGGGCAAGAGACCCAGTACTTC
NA	NA	TRBV7-2	TRBJ1-1	CASSPRGNTEAFF	TGTGCCAGCAGCCCTAGGGGGAACACTGAAGCTTTCTTT
NA	TRBD2	TRBV5-1	TRBJ2-1	CASSLTSGGPYNEQFF	TGCGCCAGCAGCTTGACTAGCGGAGGGCCCTACAATGAGCAGTTCTTC
NA	TRBD2	TRBV5-6	TRBJ2-7	CASSPGASGRGLQREQYF	TGTGCCAGCAGCCCCGGGGCTAGCGGGAGGGGACTTCAGCGGGAGCAGTACTTC
NA	TRBD1	TRBV27	TRBJ1-2	CASRAGTGNYGYTF	TGTGCCAGCAGGGCCGGGACAGGAAACTATGGCTACACCTTC
once	NA	TRBV24-1	TRBJ2-7	CATSPLPGEQYF	TGTGCCACCAGTCCACTGCCGGGAGAGCAGTACTTC
NA	NA	TRBV7-8	TRBJ1-5	CASSNLDWEPQHF	TGTGCCAGCAGCAACTTGGACTGGGAGCCCCAGCATTTT
NA	NA	TRBV28	TRBJ1-5	CAGSTGNQPQHF	TGTGCCGGATCTACAGGGAATCAGCCCCAGCATTTT
NA	NA	TRBV15	TRBJ2-1	CATSRAGEYNEQFF	TGTGCCACCAGCAGAGCGGGGGAGTACAATGAGCAGTTCTTC
NA	TRBD1	TRBV7-8	TRBJ1-4	CASSLEPGQREKLFF	TGTGCCAGCAGCCTAGAACCGGGACAGCGGGAAAAACTGTTTTTT
NA	NA	TRBV2	TRBJ1-1	CASNREEGKAFF	TGTGCCAGCAATCGGGAAGAGGGCAAAGCTTTCTTT
NA	NA	TRBV7-3	TRBJ2-5	CASITEQEQETQYF	TGTGCCAGCATCACCGAACAGGAGCAAGAGACCCAGTACTTC
NA	TRBD1	TRBV4-3	TRBJ1-1	CASSHYRGEAFF	TGCGCCAGCAGCCATTACAGGGGTGAAGCTTTCTTT
NA	TRBD2	TRBV2	TRBJ2-7	CASSAGTGGEQYF	TGTGCCAGCAGTGCCGGGACCGGGGGGGAGCAGTACTTC
once	NA	TRBV9	TRBJ2-1	CASSNWGGNYNEQFF	TGTGCCAGCAGCAACTGGGGCGGGAACTACAATGAGCAGTTCTTC
NA	NA	TRBV9	TRBJ2-7	CASSVASSSYEQYF	TGTGCCAGCAGCGTAGCTTCCAGTTCCTACGAGCAGTACTTC
NA	NA	TRBV7-2	TRBJ1-3	CASSTLTVSSGNTIYF	TGTGCCAGCAGCACCTTAACAGTAAGCTCTGGAAACACCATATATTTT
NA	NA	TRBV14	TRBJ2-7	CASSDRTQRSSYEQYF	TGTGCCAGCAGTGATAGGACACAAAGAAGCTCCTACGAGCAGTACTTC
NA	TRBD1	TRBV27	TRBJ1-2	CASSPGQEHYGYTF	TGTGCCAGCAGCCCCGGACAGGAGCACTATGGCTACACCTTC
NA	NA	TRBV12-3/TRBV12-4	TRBJ1-2	CASSFSHQGGYTF	TGTGCCAGCAGTTTCAGCCACCAGGGTGGCTACACCTTC
NA	NA	TRBV11-2	TRBJ1-4	CASSPGTGANEKLFF	TGTGCCAGCAGCCCCGGGACGGGGGCTAATGAAAAACTGTTTTTT
NA	NA	TRBV6-2/TRBV6-3	TRBJ1-5	CASSIQGRGMNNQPQHF	TGTGCCAGCAGTATCCAAGGGAGAGGCATGAACAATCAGCCCCAGCATTTT
NA	TRBD2	TRBV11-2	TRBJ2-7	CASSLRLAGGPHEQYF	TGTGCCAGCAGCTTAAGACTAGCGGGGGGGCCCCACGAGCAGTACTTC
once	NA	TRBV11-3	TRBJ2-1	CASSFDPGLGEQFF	TGTGCCAGCAGCTTTGACCCAGGGCTAGGCGAGCAGTTCTTC
NA	TRBD1	TRBV3-1/TRBV3-2	TRBJ2-7	CASSQGRTGSEQYF	TGTGCCAGCAGCCAAGGGCGGACAGGGTCCGAGCAGTACTTC
NA	NA	TRBV7-8	TRBJ1-6	CASSLVVGGPNSPLHF	TGTGCCAGCAGCTTAGTAGTCGGAGGGCCTAATTCACCCCTCCACTTT
NA	TRBD1	TRBV4-1	TRBJ1-5	CASSLTTGGLYSNQPQHF	TGCGCCAGCAGCCTTACCACAGGGGGCCTATATAGCAATCAGCCCCAGCATTTT
once	NA	TRBV4-1	TRBJ2-1	CASSQDGGRNEQFF	TGCGCCAGCAGCCAAGACGGCGGAAGGAATGAGCAGTTCTTC
NA	NA	TRBV11-1	TRBJ1-1	CASSSTGEAFF	TGTGCCAGCAGTTCCACAGGGGAAGCTTTCTTT
once	NA	TRBV21-1	TRBJ2-5	CASSKDSARAKQETQYF	TGTGCCAGCAGCAAAGATTCGGCCAGGGCAAAACAAGAGACCCAGTACTTC
NA	NA	TRBV5-5	TRBJ2-5	CASSLLPEAQYF	TGTGCCAGCAGCCTATTGCCTGAGGCCCAGTACTTC
NA	TRBD2	TRBV3-1/TRBV3-2	TRBJ2-7	CASSPGTSGGYEQYF	TGTGCCAGCAGCCCGGGGACTAGCGGTGGCTACGAGCAGTACTTC
NA	NA	TRBV2	TRBJ2-7	CASEEGTYEQYF	TGTGCCAGCGAGGAGGGAACCTACGAGCAGTACTTC
NA	NA	TRBV3-1/TRBV3-2	TRBJ1-3	CATDFPRALSGNTIYF	TGTGCCACCGATTTCCCCAGGGCGCTCTCTGGAAACACCATATATTTT
NA	TRBD1	TRBV5-1	TRBJ2-4	CASSSDRTGLYF	TGCGCCAGCAGCTCCGATCGGACAGGGCTGTACTTC
NA	NA	TRBV6-5	TRBJ1-4	CASSYDSNEKLFF	TGTGCCAGCAGTTACGACAGTAATGAAAAACTGTTTTTT
NA	TRBD1	TRBV19	TRBJ1-2	CASSISGQGLAGYTF	TGTGCCAGTAGTATTTCGGGACAGGGCCTGGCTGGCTACACCTTC
NA	NA	TRBV14	TRBJ1-1	CASSHRTGWGTEAFF	TGTGCCAGCAGCCACCGCACAGGGTGGGGGACTGAAGCTTTCTTT
NA	TRBD1	TRBV7-9	TRBJ1-5	CASSPGTGIRNQPQHF	TGTGCCAGCAGCCCCGGGACAGGGATTCGCAATCAGCCCCAGCATTTT
NA	TRBD2	TRBV6-2/TRBV6-3	TRBJ2-1	CASSYRAAGTSGRWGFF	TGTGCCAGCAGTTATCGGGCAGCCGGGACTAGCGGGAGGTGGGGGTTCTTC